The 2 T cell receptor beta chains below all came from one sample that was sequenced in a study of blood T cells in healthy people across ages. A sample-barcoded 5' primer and a J-beta primer mix were used in a second PCR of roughly 6 to 11 cycles. MiXCR, run by TCRdb on the 5' RACE reads, gives a single entry per CDR3 protein. Of about 930,000 distinct CDR3 sequences detected, 25% to 30% appear once; the ten largest clones hold 10%. These records were also assigned to another study, of T cells of mothers and their children.

The sample was blood. These receptors came from a woman aged 40 to 55 in good health.

The rearrangement uses TRBV10-3 and TRBJ1-1; 9 bases line up with TRBD1. This CDR3 contains 15 residues. The V gene end was trimmed by 6 bases and the J gene end by 1 base; junction bases not matched to a gene: 6. Germline loops: CDR1 ENHRY, CDR2 SYGVKD. The CDR3 nucleotides are TGTGCCATCAGCACCGCGGGACAGGGGAACACTGAAGCTTTCTTT. Its translation is CAISTAGQGNTEAFF.

This clonotype was counted a few times. The chain recombines TRBV30 with TRBJ1-1; D gene ambiguous. Germline V gene sequence: CDR1 GTSNPN, CDR2 SVGIG (reference sequence). The ends were cut back, 5 bases at V and 6 bases at J, with 13 bases in the middle. The length of the CDR3 is 12 residues. The CDR3 region has the DNA TGTGCCTGGGGAGACCAGGCCTCTGAAGCTTTCTTT. Residues: CAWGDQASEAFF.